This entry lists 20 T cell receptor beta chains sequenced from one sample in a study of control samples from healthy donors and cancer patients. Generated by immunoSEQ multiplex PCR, the TCRdb table keeps only in-frame clones and is missing some. The table has about 220,000 clones, roughly 94% seen once. Sequencing used blood. These receptors were obtained from a man aged 50 or older in good health.

This clone was found a few times. The CDR3 spells CASSIRGGLHYEQYV. In DNA form, the CDR3 reads TGTGCCAGCAGCATCAGGGGGGGCCTACACTACGAGCAGTACGTC. V usage is TRBV7-8 and J usage is TRBJ2-7; D possibly uses TRBD1 or TRBD2 (7 bases each). V was cut by 5 bases and J by 3 bases, with 17 bases left in between. Per the germline V gene, CDR1 is SGHVS and CDR2 is FQNEAQ. This CDR3 is 15 amino acids long.

V and J are TRBV7-9 and TRBJ1-3; 9 bases line up with TRBD1. Germline CDR1 is SEHNR and CDR2 is FQNEAQ (reference sequence). With 6 bases clipped from V and 3 bases from J, the junction kept 9 bases outside the gene matches. This CDR3 has 16 amino acids. The CDR3: CASRPTGGRGGNTIYF. CDR3 sequence (DNA): TGTGCCAGCAGACCTACAGGGGGCCGGGGTGGAAACACCATATATTTT.

J is TRBJ2-3 and V is TRBV25-1; TRBD2 aligns across 9 bases. In germline, CDR1 is MGHDK, CDR2 SYGVNS. V shed 1 base and J 1 base; nucleotides not matched to a gene: 3. CDR3 length: 16 amino acids. CDR3 DNA sequence: TGTGCCAGCAGTGAATCTGCTAGCGGGGGCACAGATACGCAGTATTTT. This gives the protein CASSESASGGTDTQYF.

This chain links TRBV10-2 with TRBJ2-3; TRBD2 agrees at 9 bases. The trim removed 6 bases at V and 1 base at J, leaving 5 bases unmatched. This CDR3 has 15 amino acids. The V gene's germline CDR1 is WSHSY and CDR2 SAAADI. Written as DNA, the CDR3 is TGCGCCAGCAGATTAAGGACTAGCGGCACAGATACGCAGTATTTT. It is translated as CASRLRTSGTDTQYF.

The chain carries TRBV24-1 and TRBJ2-6; possible D gene TRBD2, 6 bases. Germline values: CDR1 KGHDR, CDR2 SFDVKD. The CDR3 has 17 residues. V lost 3 bases to trimming and J lost 0 bases, with 11 bases between them. In DNA form, the CDR3 reads TGTGCCACCAGTGATCAGGGACTCAACTCTGGGGCCAACGTCCTGACTTTC. Translated, it gives CATSDQGLNSGANVLTF.

V gene TRBV5-1 combines with J gene TRBJ1-1; D is possibly TRBD1 (5 bases). The CDR3 length is 14 residues. Germline V gene data show CDR1 as SGHRS and CDR2 as YFSETQ. V was cut by 0 bases and J by 4 bases, with 10 bases left in between. CDR3 residues: CASSLAHGTTEAFF. CDR3 DNA: TGCGCCAGCAGCTTGGCCCATGGGACCACTGAAGCTTTCTTT.

The chain carries TRBV6-5 and TRBJ2-7, with 8 positions matching TRBD2. From germline, CDR1 is MNHEY and CDR2 SVGAGI. V was clipped by 8 bases and J by 3 bases; unmatched bases: 6. The CDR3 contains 13 residues. CDR3 sequence (DNA): TGTGCCAGCTCTAGCGGGCGGATCTACGAGCAGTACTTC. This codes for CASSSGRIYEQYF.

V gene TRBV18 combines with J gene TRBJ1-5; D ambiguous. This CDR3 region has 14 residues. In germline, CDR1 is KGHSH, CDR2 LQKENI. Trimming took 3 bases from V and 4 from J, leaving 10 bases between them. As DNA, the CDR3 is TGTGCCAGCTCACCGGCCCCGAAAAATCAGCCCCAGCATTTT. This sequence encodes CASSPAPKNQPQHF.

CDR3 sequence: CATSREGTGRGTDTQYF. CDR3 sequence (DNA): TGTGCCACCAGCAGAGAGGGGACAGGGCGGGGGACAGATACGCAGTATTTT. The chain recombines TRBV15 with TRBJ2-3; 9 positions agree with TRBD1. The CDR3 length is 17 residues. Trimming took 0 bases from V and 3 from J; bases not matched to a gene: 7. Germline CDR1 and CDR2: LNHNV and YYDKDF (reference sequence).

This clone was observed a single time. This chain connects TRBV6-1 to TRBJ2-2; D is unclear. The length of the CDR3 is 15 residues. The germline V gene encodes CDR1 MNHNS and CDR2 SASEGT. Trimming pared 1 base from V and 8 bases from J, leaving 14 bases between. CDR3 amino acids: CASSEGSIRLGELFF. Here the CDR3 DNA reads TGTGCCAGCAGTGAAGGGTCAATCCGGTTAGGGGAGCTGTTTTTT.

For the CDR3, the DNA is TGCGCCAACAGGACAGACAACTACGAGCAGTACTTC. This codes for CANRTDNYEQYF. The chain uses TRBV10-2 and TRBJ2-7; a possible D gene is TRBD1 (6 bases). Germline V gene lookup returns CDR1 WSHSY and CDR2 SAAADI. Trimming pared 10 bases from V and 3 bases from J, leaving 13 bases between. The CDR3 is 12 amino acids.

The V call is TRBV19, the J call TRBJ1-3; a possible D gene is TRBD1 (5 bases). CDR1 is LNHDA, CDR2 SQIVND, per germline (reference sequence). V was cut by 7 bases and J by 3 bases, with 19 bases left in between. CDR3 length equals 16 residues. In nucleotides, the CDR3 is TGTGCCAGTACCCTACGCGGGGGGGAGTTTGGAAACACCATATATTTT. Translating gives CASTLRGGEFGNTIYF. Variable domain in full (rest from reference TRBV19 and TRBJ1-3): DGGITQSPKYLFRKEGQNVTLSCEQNLNHDAMYWYRQDPGQGLRLIYYSQIVNDFQKGDIAEGYSVSREKKESFPLTVTSAQKNPTAFYLCASTLRGGEFGNTIYFGEGSWLTVV.

This chain links TRBV10-1 with TRBJ1-1, with D tentatively TRBD1 (6 bases). Per germline, CDR1 WNHNN and CDR2 SYGVQD (reference sequence). CDR3 length: 13 amino acids. V gave up 10 bases and J gave up 1 base, with 13 bases separating them. The CDR3 DNA is TGCGCCACCTCGCAGGGGTCGAACACTGAAGCTTTCTTT. Translating gives CATSQGSNTEAFF.

The chain employs TRBV4-1 and TRBJ1-5; D might be TRBD1 (6 bases). Germline V CDR1 and CDR2: MGHRA, YSYEKL. The CDR3 has 15 amino acids. V was cut by 3 bases and J by 3 bases, with 12 bases left in between. The CDR3 reads CASSQEDRPNQPQHF. CDR3 sequence (DNA): TGCGCCAGCAGCCAGGAAGACAGGCCCAATCAGCCCCAGCATTTT.

In DNA, the CDR3 is TGCGCCAGCAGCTTAGGTCCAGTGGAAAACACCATATATTTT. This gives the protein CASSLGPVENTIYF. The chain recombines TRBV5-1 with TRBJ1-3; D is undetermined. Between the trimmed V and J ends, which lost 2 bases and 6 bases, there was a span of 12 bases. CDR1 and CDR2 (germline): SGHRS, YFSETQ. This CDR3 spans 14 amino acids. The full variable domain, rest sourced from reference TRBV5-1 and TRBJ1-3, is KAGVTQTPRYLIKTRGQQVTLSCSPISGHRSVSWYQQTPGQGLQFLFEYFSETQRNKGNFPGRFSGRQFSNSRSEMNVSTLELGDSALYLCASSLGPVENTIYFGEGSWLTVV.

The chain recombines TRBV18 with TRBJ1-5, with D perhaps TRBD1 (6 bases). CDR1 and CDR2 (germline): KGHSH, LQKENI. The V gene lost 3 bases and the J gene lost 4 bases, with 7 bases spanning the gap. The CDR3 covers 13 residues. For the CDR3, the DNA is TGTGCCAGCTCACCCACAGGGAATCAGCCCCAGCATTTT. It yields the protein CASSPTGNQPQHF.

J is TRBJ2-7 and V is TRBV5-5; D call uncertain. This CDR3 has 13 residues. V was trimmed by 4 bases and J by 3 bases, leaving 11 bases between them. Germline values: CDR1 SGHKS, CDR2 YYEKEE (reference sequence). CDR3 loop: CASSPTGFYEQYV. The CDR3, as DNA: TGTGCCAGCAGCCCTACCGGGTTCTACGAGCAGTACGTC.

The chain employs TRBV24-1 and TRBJ2-3; TRBD2 is a possible D gene (6 bases). Trimming pared 9 bases from V and 5 bases from J, leaving 11 bases between. CDR1 is KGHDR and CDR2 is SFDVKD in the germline V gene. This CDR3 has 12 amino acids. CDR3 sequence (DNA): TGTGCCACCGCGGGGAAGGTAGATACGCAGTATTTT. Translating it yields CATAGKVDTQYF.

The V call is TRBV11-2, the J call TRBJ2-7; D is unresolved. The CDR3 sequence is 11 residues long. Trimming shortened V by 6 bases and J by 2 bases, and 5 bases separated the two germline ends. The germline V gene encodes CDR1 SGHAT and CDR2 FQNNGV. CDR3 amino acids: CASRFTYEQYF. The CDR3 nucleotides are TGTGCCAGCAGGTTCACCTACGAGCAGTACTTC. Drawing the rest from reference TRBV11-2 and TRBJ2-7, the complete variable domain is EAGVAQSPRYKIIEKRQSVAFWCNPISGHATLYWYQQILGQGPKLLIQFQNNGVVDDSQLPKDRFSAERLKGVDSTLKIQPAKLEDSAVYLCASRFTYEQYFGPGTRLTVT.

The chain has TRBV7-8 and TRBJ1-2; a possible D gene is TRBD1 (6 bases). This CDR3 has 13 residues. The germline V gene encodes CDR1 SGHVS and CDR2 FQNEAQ. V lost 5 bases, J lost 2 bases, and 9 bases lay in between. CDR3 sequence: CASSPDSNYGYTF. Written as DNA, the CDR3 is TGTGCCAGCAGCCCGGACAGCAACTATGGCTACACCTTC.